Below, 4 T cell receptor beta chains from the same sample are listed, as sequenced in a study of spatial heterogeneity in lung cancer. Study observations and caveats: Intratumoral expanded alpha and beta TCR counts were found to track tumor mutation counts.

The time point denotes: sample taken at primary tumor resection. These receptors are not linked to any known antigen. TCRdb independently ran MiXCR on the 5' RACE reads; one entry per CDR3 protein. The sample carries 190 or so distinct CDR3 sequences, 28% recorded once. The sequencing here drew on lung tumor tissue, taken at surgery. The source of these receptors is a male donor with early-stage non-small cell lung cancer.

This clonotype is labeled as hyperexpanded. Being off target in a library aimed at alpha chains, this beta chain has a size of little meaning. The CDR3 region is CASSLSIQASYEQYF. CDR3 bases: TGTGCCAGCAGTTTGTCCATACAGGCCTCCTACGAGCAGTACTTC. The rearrangement joins TRBV27 to TRBJ2-7, with D maybe TRBD1 (5 bases). The CDR3 is 15 residues long. The V and J ends lost 3 bases and 0 bases respectively, with 12 bases between them. CDR1 and CDR2 (germline): MNHEY, SMNVEV (reference sequence).

As regards this clonotype: This beta chain appears as a stray read in a library generated for alpha chains; its size is not informative. The rearrangement joins TRBV5-1 to TRBJ2-5; the match to TRBD2 covers 14 bases. Trimming at V came to 7 bases and at J to 2 bases, leaving 4 bases not matched to a gene. Germline-derived CDR1 and CDR2 are SGHRS and YFSETQ. The CDR3 runs to 15 residues. The CDR3 nucleotides are TGCGCCAGCGGGCGGACTAGCGGGGGGCAAGAGACCCAGTACTTC. Amino acids: CASGRTSGGQETQYF.

As for this clonotype: The library was designed around alpha chains, so this beta chain is a stray read whose abundance carries little weight. The rearrangement uses TRBV6-1 and TRBJ1-6, with 11 bases fitting TRBD1. V trimming: 6 bases; J trimming: 6 bases; junction bases outside the gene matches: 1. Germline CDR1 is MNHNS and CDR2 is SASEGT. The CDR3 is made up of 14 amino acids. The CDR3 coding sequence is TGTGCCAGCAGCGGGACAGGGGGTAATTCACCCCTCCACTTT. Its translation is CASSGTGGNSPLHF.

As for this clonotype: With the library built for alpha chains, this beta chain is off target and its frequency is not meaningful. CDR3 loop: CASTSGTSADTQYF. The CDR3 coding sequence is TGTGCCAGCACTTCCGGGACTAGCGCAGATACGCAGTATTTT. The rearrangement links TRBV6-5 to TRBJ2-3; 10 bases map to TRBD2. CDR3 length: 14 residues. Germline values: CDR1 MNHEY, CDR2 SVGAGI. V was clipped by 7 bases and J by 4 bases; unmatched bases: 5.